This TCR beta chain was identified in a study of blood T cell repertoires in COVID-19 (dated by TCRdb to about 2020). Concerning the study at large: Samples covering the acute and convalescent phases of COVID-19 were provided by collaborators in the United States, Italy and Spain. Sample metadata almost always included a de-identified subject ID, COVID-19 status, age in years and sex. The samples were drawn from the first 160 participants of the ongoing ImmuneRACE study and from under 1,500 subjects provided by 6 global collaborators. The prospective study material was composed of cDNA or gDNA derived from T cells, B-cell-depleted T cells, or PBMCs. The dataset comprised deeply sampled blood TCRbeta repertoires from subjects exposed to, actively infected with, or recovered from COVID-19. The repertoires were made available in a free public database intended to serve as a resource for research on the immune response to SARS-CoV-2. HLA class I and class II types, where available, came from metadata supplied by the sample provider rather than from assay-based typing.

Reading from cysteine to phenylalanine, the CDR3 counts 15 amino acids. Just the 45-base CDR3 DNA is kept, in frame starting at base 1. CDR1 and CDR2, per the germline V gene (reference sequence), are LNHDA and SQIVND. A distance of 15 bases separates the germline ends of V and J, which lose 6 bases and 2 bases respectively. One collaborating source in Seattle enrolled patients during active infection and followed them longitudinally through the course of disease. The collaborating institutions used their own protocols to collect whole blood in K2EDTA tubes. For TCRbeta analysis, collaborators shipped samples in one of three forms: frozen whole blood, isolated PBMCs, or DNA extracted from either of those sample types. To note about this clone: Which antigen it targets is not known. Per-base qualities were not stored, and no clone one base away is much larger.

The immunoSEQ Assay, a bias-controlled multiplex PCR, was used to amplify TCRbeta CDR3 regions from genomic DNA. On the authors' methods: Within the assay, amplification of reference gene primers was used to estimate how many nucleated cells each sample contained. To quantify the absolute abundance of each unique TCRbeta CDR3 rearrangement, sequence reads were collapsed and filtered. For each sample, productive Simpson clonality was calculated by taking the square root of Simpson's diversity index across productive rearrangements. TCRdb holds this immuneACCESS table with in-frame rearrangements only. Some clones are missing; in checked studies, unresolved V genes explain under half, and the rest has no known cause. V and J calls and clone size are given by that table; D and trimming were obtained from the DNA. The sample includes 300,000 to 350,000 clones, with 87% observed a single time. The ten biggest clones cover 7.5% to 10% of the sample.

Broader findings and caveats from the paper: How much clinical and demographic metadata was included differed by source and by participant, and the metadata was provided uncurated.

What was sequenced was peripheral blood. The sequence derives from a man aged 25 to 45 with COVID-19, enrolled during active disease. The V and J genes are TRBV19 and TRBJ2-3; a tentative D call is TRBD2 (5 bases match). This receptor carries the CDR3 CASSNSGKDTDTQYF. In nucleotides, the sequence is TGTGCCAGTAGCAACTCCGGGAAGGACACAGATACGCAGTATTTT.